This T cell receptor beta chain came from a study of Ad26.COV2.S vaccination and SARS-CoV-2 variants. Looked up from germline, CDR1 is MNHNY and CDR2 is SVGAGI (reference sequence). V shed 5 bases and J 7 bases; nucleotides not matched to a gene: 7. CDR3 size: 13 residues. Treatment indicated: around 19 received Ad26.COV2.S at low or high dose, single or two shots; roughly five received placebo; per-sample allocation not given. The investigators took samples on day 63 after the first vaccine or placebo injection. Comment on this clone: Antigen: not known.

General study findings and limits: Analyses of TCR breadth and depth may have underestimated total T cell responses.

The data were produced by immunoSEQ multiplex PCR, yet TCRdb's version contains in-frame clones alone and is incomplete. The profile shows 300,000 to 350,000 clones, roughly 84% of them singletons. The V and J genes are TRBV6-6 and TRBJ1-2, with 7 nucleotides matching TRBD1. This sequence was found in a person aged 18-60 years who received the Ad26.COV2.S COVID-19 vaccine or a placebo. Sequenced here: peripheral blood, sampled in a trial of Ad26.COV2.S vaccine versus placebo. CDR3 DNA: TGTGCCAGCAGTAGACAGGGAACGGGTGGCTACACCTTC. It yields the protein CASSRQGTGGYTF.